A selection of T cell receptor beta chains follows, all from one sample in a study of early T cells in non-severe SARS-CoV-2 infection. TCRdb reanalysed the 5' RACE reads using MiXCR and keeps one entry per CDR3 protein. This table has over 50,000 distinct CDR3 sequences, approximately 8% appearing once. Sequencing input: whole blood. The receptors were gathered from an adult who was a healthcare worker with PCR-confirmed SARS-CoV-2 infection or an uninfected control (not recorded which). CDR3s include the opening cysteine and the closing phenylalanine or tryptophan. Fields, in order: CDR3 length, clone size, D gene, V gene, J gene, CDR3 DNA, CDR3 protein. A D gene is named only where the DNA matches it firmly. Clone size is stated in some rows and not others, as once, few, many or a class when expanded.

15	many	TRBD1	TRBV19	TRBJ2-7	TGTGCCAGTAGTATTCTGCACAGGGGTCCCTACGAGCAGTACTTC	CASSILHRGPYEQYF
13	many	NA	TRBV24-1	TRBJ1-1	TGTGCCACCAGTGATCCGCCCGGCGCTGAAGCTTTCTTT	CATSDPPGAEAFF
13	many	NA	TRBV10-2	TRBJ1-2	TGCGCCAGCACGGCTACAACTCCCGGAGGCTACACCTTC	CASTATTPGGYTF
14	NA	TRBD1	TRBV6-5	TRBJ1-6	TGTGCCAGCAGTGCCAGACAGGGAGATTCACCCCTCCACTTT	CASSARQGDSPLHF
15	many	NA	TRBV5-4	TRBJ2-7	TGTGCCAGCAGCTCCTCAACCGGGACAAGAAACGAGCAGTACTTC	CASSSSTGTRNEQYF
13	NA	NA	TRBV29-1	TRBJ1-2	TGCAGCGTCCGCCAAACCGACCGGGATGGCTACACCTTC	CSVRQTDRDGYTF
20	NA	TRBD1	TRBV24-1	TRBJ2-3	TGTGCCACCAGTGACTTTGCCGGGACAGGGGGAGACACTAGCACAGATACGCAGTATTTT	CATSDFAGTGGDTSTDTQYF
12	many	NA	TRBV14	TRBJ2-7	TGTGCCAGCAGCCAATGGGAGGATGAGCAGTACTTC	CASSQWEDEQYF
14	few	NA	TRBV6-4	TRBJ2-2	TGTGCCAGCAGTGAAGGGACAAACACCGGGGAGCTGTTTTTT	CASSEGTNTGELFF
14	many	TRBD2	TRBV30	TRBJ2-7	TGTGCCTGGAGTGCGGCGGGAGTGGTGCGCGAGCAGTACTTC	CAWSAAGVVREQYF
15	many	NA	TRBV27	TRBJ2-4	TGTGCCAGCAGTTTATCTAGAGGGTACGAAAACATTCAGTACTTC	CASSLSRGYENIQYF
16	few	TRBD1	TRBV6-5	TRBJ1-1	TGTGCCAGCAGTGCCGGGACAGGGGCCATGAACACTGAAGCTTTCTTT	CASSAGTGAMNTEAFF
14	few	TRBD2	TRBV20-1	TRBJ2-2	TGCAGTGCTTTTAGCGGGAGGACCACCGGGGAGCTGTTTTTT	CSAFSGRTTGELFF
16	few	TRBD1	TRBV28	TRBJ2-7	TGTGCCAGCAGTAGGTGGACAGGGGCGACGTTCTACGAGCAGTACTTC	CASSRWTGATFYEQYF
12	many	NA	TRBV29-1	TRBJ2-5	TGCAGCGTTGTGAAGGGGCGAGAGACCCAGTACTTC	CSVVKGRETQYF
16	many	NA	TRBV3-1	TRBJ1-4	TGTGCCAGCAGCCAAGGCAGCGGACGGTTAAATGAAAAACTGTTTTTT	CASSQGSGRLNEKLFF
14	many	NA	TRBV4-3	TRBJ2-5	TGCGCCAGCAGCCAAGATCCGGGGTTTGAGACCCAGTACTTC	CASSQDPGFETQYF
14	NA	NA	TRBV20-1	TRBJ1-5	TGCAGTGCTAGAGATTGGGCAGACAATCAGCCCCAGCATTTT	CSARDWADNQPQHF
16	few	TRBD2	TRBV11-3	TRBJ2-3	TGTGCCAGCAGCAACGGACTAGCGGGGGACACAGATACGCAGTATTTT	CASSNGLAGDTDTQYF
14	many	TRBD2	TRBV10-3	TRBJ2-5	TGTGCCACCCAAACGGGGACTAGCCAAGAGACCCAGTACTTC	CATQTGTSQETQYF
14	NA	NA	TRBV12-3/TRBV12-4	TRBJ1-2	TGTGCCAGCAGTTTAGGCGGCCAGAACTATGGCTACACCTTC	CASSLGGQNYGYTF
14	many	NA	TRBV4-3	TRBJ1-2	TGCGCCAGCAGCCAAAGGCAGTTAAACTATGGCTACACCTTC	CASSQRQLNYGYTF
15	NA	NA	TRBV11-3	TRBJ2-2	TGTGCCAGCAGCTGGGAACAGGGGAACACCGGGGAGCTGTTTTTT	CASSWEQGNTGELFF
17	few	NA	TRBV6-1	TRBJ2-1	TGTGCCAGCAGTGAAGCGGAGGGCCTAGACTCCTACAATGAGCAGTTCTTC	CASSEAEGLDSYNEQFF
17	few	TRBD1	TRBV27	TRBJ2-6	TGTGCCAGCCGGCACGGGACAGGGGTTTCTGGGGCCAACGTCCTGACTTTC	CASRHGTGVSGANVLTF
14	few	TRBD2	TRBV20-1	TRBJ2-3	TGCAGTGCTACCTCGGGGGGGAGCACAGATACGCAGTATTTT	CSATSGGSTDTQYF
13	few	NA	TRBV20-1	TRBJ2-7	TGCAGTGCTAGAGTGAAACAGAGCCACGAGCAGTACTTC	CSARVKQSHEQYF
15	NA	TRBD1	TRBV2	TRBJ1-1	TGTGCCAGCAGGGCTCCTGACAGGGGTAGCACTGAAGCTTTCTTT	CASRAPDRGSTEAFF
17	NA	TRBD1	TRBV4-1	TRBJ2-1	TGCGCCAGCAGCCAAGTTCGAGCCGGGACAGGGGGTAATGAGCAGTTCTTC	CASSQVRAGTGGNEQFF
15	few	TRBD1	TRBV7-2	TRBJ2-2	TGTGCCAGCAGCCCCGGGACAGCCAACACCGGGGAGCTGTTTTTT	CASSPGTANTGELFF
15	few	TRBD1	TRBV4-2	TRBJ1-4	TGTGCCAGCAGCCAGGAGGGACAGCCAAATGAAAAACTGTTTTTT	CASSQEGQPNEKLFF
13	medium-sized	TRBD1	TRBV29-1	TRBJ1-2	TGCAGCGTGGGGACAGGAGCTAACTATGGCTACACCTTC	CSVGTGANYGYTF
14	few	NA	TRBV24-1	TRBJ1-2	TGTGCCACCAGTGATAGCAACGATGGGTACGGCTACACCTTC	CATSDSNDGYGYTF
14	few	TRBD2	TRBV9	TRBJ2-5	TGTGCCAGCAGCGGGGGAGGGGACCAAGAGACCCAGTACTTC	CASSGGGDQETQYF
13	NA	NA	TRBV5-1	TRBJ2-7	TGCGCCAGCAGCTTGAGACTTAACTACGAGCAGTACTTC	CASSLRLNYEQYF
13	NA	NA	TRBV6-5	TRBJ2-1	TGTGCCAGCAGTTACCCCTCCCGACGTGAGCAGTTCTTC	CASSYPSRREQFF
12	many	NA	TRBV15	TRBJ1-1	TGTGCCACCAGCAACGGACAGCGCGAAGCTTTCTTT	CATSNGQREAFF
15	NA	NA	TRBV6-5	TRBJ1-1	TGTGCCAGCAGTTACTTTCGACAGAAGAACACTGAAGCTTTCTTT	CASSYFRQKNTEAFF
13	NA	NA	TRBV29-1	TRBJ1-1	TGCAGCGCCAACGCGGGCTTGAACACTGAAGCTTTCTTT	CSANAGLNTEAFF
13	NA	NA	TRBV6-1	TRBJ1-1	TGTGCCAGCAGTGTTAAGGGAGGCACTGAAGCTTTCTTT	CASSVKGGTEAFF
16	many	TRBD1	TRBV6-5	TRBJ1-1	TGTGCCAGCAGTTACGGCACAGGGGGGATGAACACTGAAGCTTTCTTT	CASSYGTGGMNTEAFF
13	NA	TRBD1	TRBV19	TRBJ2-7	TGTGCCAGTAGCGAGGACAGGGGCTACGAGCAGTACTTC	CASSEDRGYEQYF
14	NA	TRBD1	TRBV6-6	TRBJ1-5	TGTGCCAGCAACCGGGACAGGGGCAATCAGCCCCAGCATTTT	CASNRDRGNQPQHF